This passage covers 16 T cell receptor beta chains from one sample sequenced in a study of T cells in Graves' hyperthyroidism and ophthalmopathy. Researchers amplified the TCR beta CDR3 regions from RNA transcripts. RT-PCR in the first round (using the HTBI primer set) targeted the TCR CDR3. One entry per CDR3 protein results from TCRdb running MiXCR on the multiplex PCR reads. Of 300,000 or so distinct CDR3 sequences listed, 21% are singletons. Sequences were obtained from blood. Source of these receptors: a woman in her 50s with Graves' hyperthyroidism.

CDR3 nucleotides: TGTGCCAGCAGTGAACACCGAACTAGCGGGGGACGAGAGACCCAGTACTTC. This codes for CASSEHRTSGGRETQYF. The chain couples TRBV2 to TRBJ2-5; 11 bases map to TRBD2. This CDR3 is built from 17 residues. V shed 2 bases, J shed 4 bases, and the junction held 9 bases outside the gene matches. Germline V lookup: CDR1 SNHLY, CDR2 FYNNEI.

This chain's CDR3 is CASSRTGGIGETQYF. The DNA for the CDR3 is TGTGCCAGCAGCCGAACAGGGGGCATTGGAGAGACCCAGTACTTC. V gene TRBV5-8 combines with J gene TRBJ2-5, with TRBD1 identical over 9 bases. V shed 4 bases, J shed 4 bases, and the junction held 8 bases outside the gene matches. Germline CDR1 reads SGHTS; CDR2 reads YDEGEE. The CDR3 extends over 15 amino acids.

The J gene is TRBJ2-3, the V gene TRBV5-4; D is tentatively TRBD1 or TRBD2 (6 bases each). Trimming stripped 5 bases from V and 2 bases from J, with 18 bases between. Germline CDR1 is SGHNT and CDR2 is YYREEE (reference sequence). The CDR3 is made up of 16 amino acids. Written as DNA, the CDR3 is TGTGCCAGCAGTGAACTTACGGGGGCAATCACAGATACGCAGTATTTT. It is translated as CASSELTGAITDTQYF.

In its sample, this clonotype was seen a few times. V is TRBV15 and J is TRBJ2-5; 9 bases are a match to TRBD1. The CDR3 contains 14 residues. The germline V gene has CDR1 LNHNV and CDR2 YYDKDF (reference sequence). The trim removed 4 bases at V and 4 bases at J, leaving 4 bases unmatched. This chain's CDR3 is CATSKNRGRETQYF. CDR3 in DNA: TGTGCCACCAGCAAGAACAGGGGGCGAGAGACCCAGTACTTC.

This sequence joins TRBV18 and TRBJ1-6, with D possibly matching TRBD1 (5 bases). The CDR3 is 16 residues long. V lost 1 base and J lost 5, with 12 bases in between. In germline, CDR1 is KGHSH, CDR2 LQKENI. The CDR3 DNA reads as TGTGCCAGCTCACCACGGACGACAGAACATAATTCACCCCTCCACTTT. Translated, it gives CASSPRTTEHNSPLHF.

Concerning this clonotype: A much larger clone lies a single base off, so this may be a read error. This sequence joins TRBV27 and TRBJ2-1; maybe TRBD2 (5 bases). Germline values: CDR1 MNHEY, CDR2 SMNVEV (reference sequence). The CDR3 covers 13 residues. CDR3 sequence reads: CTSSLDYSAEQFF. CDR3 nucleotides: TGTACCAGCAGTCTTGATTATAGCGCTGAGCAGTTCTTC.

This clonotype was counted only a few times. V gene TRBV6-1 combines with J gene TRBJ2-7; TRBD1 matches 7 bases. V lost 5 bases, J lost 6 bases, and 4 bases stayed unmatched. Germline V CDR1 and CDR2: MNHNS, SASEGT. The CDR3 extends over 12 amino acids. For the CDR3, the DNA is TGTGCCAGCAGTACGACAGGGCTCGAGCAGTACTTC. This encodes CASSTTGLEQYF.

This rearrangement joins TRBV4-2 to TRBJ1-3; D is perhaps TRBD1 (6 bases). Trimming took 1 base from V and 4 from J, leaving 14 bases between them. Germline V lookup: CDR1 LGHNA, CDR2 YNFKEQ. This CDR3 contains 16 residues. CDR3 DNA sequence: TGTGCCAGCAGCCAAGCACAGGGCGAATTCGGAAACACCATATATTTT. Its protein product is CASSQAQGEFGNTIYF.

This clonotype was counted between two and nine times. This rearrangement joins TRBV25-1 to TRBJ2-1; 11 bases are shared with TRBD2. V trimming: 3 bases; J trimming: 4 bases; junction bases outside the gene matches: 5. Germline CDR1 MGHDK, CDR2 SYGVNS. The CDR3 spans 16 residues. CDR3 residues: CASSEASGGSYNEQFF. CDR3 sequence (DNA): TGTGCCAGCAGTGAGGCTAGCGGGGGGTCGTACAATGAGCAGTTCTTC.

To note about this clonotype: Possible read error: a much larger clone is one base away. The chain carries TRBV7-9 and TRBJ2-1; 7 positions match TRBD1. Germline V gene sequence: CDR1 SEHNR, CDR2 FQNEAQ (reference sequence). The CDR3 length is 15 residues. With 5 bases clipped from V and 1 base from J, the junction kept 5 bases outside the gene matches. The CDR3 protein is CASSRDRVSYNEQFF. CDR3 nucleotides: TGTGCCAGCAGCCGCGACAGGGTGTCCTACAATGAGCAGTTCTTC.

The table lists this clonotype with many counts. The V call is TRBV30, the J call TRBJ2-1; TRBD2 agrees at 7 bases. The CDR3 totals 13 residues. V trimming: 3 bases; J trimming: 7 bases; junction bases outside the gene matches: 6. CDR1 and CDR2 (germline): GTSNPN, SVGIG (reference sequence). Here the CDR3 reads CAWRVSGGNEQFF. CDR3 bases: TGTGCCTGGAGAGTGTCCGGGGGGAATGAGCAGTTCTTC.

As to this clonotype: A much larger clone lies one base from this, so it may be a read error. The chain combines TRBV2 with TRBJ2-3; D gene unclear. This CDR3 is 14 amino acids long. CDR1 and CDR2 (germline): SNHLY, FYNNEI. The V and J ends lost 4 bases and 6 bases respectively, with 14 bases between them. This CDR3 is CASSGKIWPDTQYF. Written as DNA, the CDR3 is TGTGCCAGCAGTGGAAAAATTTGGCCGGATACGCAGTATTTT.

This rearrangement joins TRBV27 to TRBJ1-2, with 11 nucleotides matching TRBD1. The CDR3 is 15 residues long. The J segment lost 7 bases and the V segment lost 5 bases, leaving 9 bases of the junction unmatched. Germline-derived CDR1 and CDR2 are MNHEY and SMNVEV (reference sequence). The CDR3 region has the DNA TGTGCCAGCAGTGCCGTGGACAGGGGGCTCGGTGGCTACACCTTC. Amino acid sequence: CASSAVDRGLGGYTF.

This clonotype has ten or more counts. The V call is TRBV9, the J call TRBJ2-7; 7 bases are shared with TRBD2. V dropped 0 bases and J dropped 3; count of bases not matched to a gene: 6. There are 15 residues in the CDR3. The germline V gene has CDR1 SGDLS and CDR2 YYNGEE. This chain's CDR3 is CASSVGRESYYEQYF. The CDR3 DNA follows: TGTGCCAGCAGCGTAGGGCGGGAGTCGTACTACGAGCAGTACTTC. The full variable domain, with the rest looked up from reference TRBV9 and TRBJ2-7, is DSGVTQTPKHLITATGQRVTLRCSPRSGDLSVYWYQQSLDQGLQFLIQYYNGEERAKGNILERFSAQQFPDLHSELNLSSLELGDSALYFCASSVGRESYYEQYFGPGTRLTVT.

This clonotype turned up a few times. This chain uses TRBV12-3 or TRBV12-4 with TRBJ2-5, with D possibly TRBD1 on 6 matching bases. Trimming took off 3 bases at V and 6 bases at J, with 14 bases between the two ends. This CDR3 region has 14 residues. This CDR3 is CASSFGLGDKTQYF. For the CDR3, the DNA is TGTGCCAGCAGTTTCGGGCTAGGGGACAAGACCCAGTACTTC.

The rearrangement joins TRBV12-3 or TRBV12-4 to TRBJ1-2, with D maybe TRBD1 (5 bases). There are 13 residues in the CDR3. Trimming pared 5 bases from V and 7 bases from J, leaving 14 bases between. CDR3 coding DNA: TGTGCCAGCAGTCGGGGCCTCATCGGTGGCTACACCTTC. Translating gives CASSRGLIGGYTF.